The clone carrying this TCR beta chain was seen only once. Its antigen is not known. This sample is part of a study of cytomegalovirus exposure and HLA in healthy donors. Findings and caveats of the study: For most TCR beta V segments, an earlier analysis put the productive rate at about 87% or about 30% of the time. A later analysis linked a missense DCLRE1C variant to TCR beta V- and J-gene trimming. The investigators catalogued 150 to 200 TCR beta chains as cytomegalovirus-associated. With further analysis later on, most CMV-associated TCR beta chains appeared HLA-restricted.

The PCR was carried out with 60 Vbeta primers and 13 Jbeta primers. Produced via immunoSEQ multiplex PCR; TCRdb's table is partial and in-frame only. Among over 150,000 clones, roughly 80% were seen once, and the ten largest hold approximately 3.1%. The source is a woman in her twenties or thirties in good health and CMV-seropositive. The sample was PBMCs.

The CDR3 here is CASSDGTGSYSPLHF. CDR3 sequence (DNA): TGTGCCAGCAGTGATGGAACAGGCAGTTATTCACCCCTCCACTTT. This rearrangement joins TRBV2 to TRBJ1-6, with a weak D call TRBD1 (5 bases). Germline CDR1 reads SNHLY; CDR2 reads FYNNEI. Trimming removed 3 bases from V and 8 bases from J, with 14 bases in between. The length of the CDR3 is 15 residues.